One sample yielded the 14 T cell receptor beta chains listed below, sequenced in a study of blood T cell repertoires in COVID-19. TCRdb's copy holds only in-frame clones and misses some; the assay was immunoSEQ multiplex PCR. Of around 250,000 clones listed, just over 85% are singletons. Sequenced sample: PBMCs or T cells enriched from blood (not recorded which). The origin of the receptors is a man between 18 and 29 years old who had recovered from COVID-19.

CDR3 nucleotide sequence: TGTGCCAGCAGCCAAGTCTCAGGGGGTTCGTGGCCCTACGAGCAGTACTTC. Translating it yields CASSQVSGGSWPYEQYF. This chain links TRBV3-1 (or the pseudogene TRBV3-2) with TRBJ2-7; 7 nucleotides agree with TRBD1. The germline gives CDR1 LGHDT, CDR2 YNNKEL (reference sequence). The CDR3 runs 17 residues. Trimming took 1 base from V and 2 from J; bases not matched to a gene: 11.

The chain couples TRBV14 to TRBJ2-3, with D possibly TRBD2 on 6 matching bases. There are 12 residues in the CDR3. V was clipped by 4 bases and J by 7 bases, with 9 bases between them. Germline V gene lookup returns CDR1 SGHDN and CDR2 FVKESK. In DNA, the CDR3 is TGTGCCAGCAGCCCCGGGGGACATACGCAGTATTTT. Its translation: CASSPGGHTQYF.

V usage is TRBV28 and J usage is TRBJ1-2, with no clear D. V lost 1 base and J lost 0, with 3 bases in between. This CDR3 comprises 13 residues. Germline V gene data show CDR1 as MDHEN and CDR2 as SYDVKM. CDR3 loop: CASSLSANYGYTF. The CDR3 DNA sequence: TGTGCCAGCAGTTTATCGGCTAACTATGGCTACACCTTC.

This clone was picked up a small number of times. The rearrangement links TRBV7-6 to TRBJ2-1; D uncertain. The CDR3 contains 16 residues. In germline, CDR1 is SGHVS, CDR2 FNYEAQ. V dropped 4 bases and J dropped 3 bases, with 16 bases sitting between them. CDR3 amino acids: CASSYSPAEYYNEQFF. The DNA of the CDR3 is TGTGCCAGCAGCTACAGCCCAGCAGAGTACTACAATGAGCAGTTCTTC.

In its sample, this clone was seen once. The chain uses TRBV24-1 and TRBJ1-5; 9 bases map to TRBD1. The CDR3 runs to 16 residues. J gave up 5 bases and V 4 bases, and 8 bases lay outside the gene matches. CDR1 KGHDR and CDR2 SFDVKD come from the germline V gene. The CDR3 sequence is CATSESGTGLHQPQHF. CDR3 coding DNA: TGTGCCACCAGTGAATCCGGGACAGGGTTGCATCAGCCCCAGCATTTT.

DNA of the CDR3: TGTGCCAGCAGCTTGGGGGGCGGCAGGGGTGACTATGGCTACACCTTC. Translation gives CASSLGGGRGDYGYTF. V usage is TRBV5-4 and J usage is TRBJ1-2, with D perhaps TRBD1 (6 bases). V was cut by 0 bases and J by 3 bases, with 15 bases left in between. The CDR3 extends over 16 amino acids. Germline V gene data show CDR1 as SGHNT and CDR2 as YYREEE (reference sequence).

The chain recombines TRBV19 with TRBJ1-4; D might be TRBD1 (5 bases). The V gene's germline CDR1 is LNHDA and CDR2 SQIVND (reference sequence). V lost 5 bases and J lost 7, with 23 bases in between. The length of the CDR3 is 17 residues. In DNA, the CDR3 is TGTGCCAGTAGTCCGCAATACCTCGGGGGGGTGGGTGAAAAACTGTTTTTT. This encodes CASSPQYLGGVGEKLFF.

The rearrangement links TRBV19 to TRBJ2-3, with D uncertain. Trimming cost V 6 bases and J 2 bases, with 15 bases left between them. The CDR3 runs to 15 residues. Germline V gene sequence: CDR1 LNHDA, CDR2 SQIVND (reference sequence). CDR3 nucleotide sequence: TGTGCCAGTAGCCAACTAACTGGATACACAGATACGCAGTATTTT. It encodes CASSQLTGYTDTQYF.

The chain carries TRBV3-1 (or the pseudogene TRBV3-2) and TRBJ1-2, with 7 bases identical to TRBD1. This CDR3 has 16 residues. The J segment lost 8 bases and the V segment lost 2 bases, leaving 14 bases of the junction unmatched. Germline CDR1 reads LGHDT; CDR2 reads YNNKEL (reference sequence). The CDR3 DNA reads as TGTGCCAGCAGCCAAAGACAGGGAACTATTCTCAGCGGCTACACCTTC. Its protein is CASSQRQGTILSGYTF.

The chain uses TRBV2 and TRBJ1-4; 12 bases are a match to TRBD1. The CDR3 consists of 14 residues. Germline CDR1 reads SNHLY; CDR2 reads FYNNEI. J gave up 7 bases and V 8 bases, and 5 bases lay outside the gene matches. CDR3 sequence (DNA): TGTGCCAGCGTCCGGGACAGGGGGCCTGAAAAACTGTTTTTT. This codes for CASVRDRGPEKLFF.

V and J are TRBV6-5 and TRBJ1-6, with a weak D call TRBD1 (5 bases). There are 15 residues in the CDR3. V dropped 7 bases and J dropped 0 bases, with 10 bases sitting between them. Germline V gene sequence: CDR1 MNHEY, CDR2 SVGAGI. The CDR3 nucleotides read TGTGCCAGCAAGACCAGGGTCTCCTATAATTCACCCCTCCACTTT. It yields the protein CASKTRVSYNSPLHF.

The V call is TRBV7-6, the J call TRBJ2-7; possible D gene TRBD2, 6 bases. Germline CDR1 is SGHVS and CDR2 is FNYEAQ. Trimming removed 1 base at V and 5 bases at J, with 21 bases between. This CDR3 is 17 amino acids long. The CDR3 loop is CASSLVTHEGGPHEQYF. The CDR3 DNA follows: TGTGCCAGCAGCTTAGTAACCCACGAAGGAGGGCCCCACGAGCAGTACTTC.

The chain couples TRBV14 to TRBJ2-3; tentative D call: TRBD1 (6 bases). The germline gives CDR1 SGHDN, CDR2 FVKESK. This CDR3 comprises 15 residues. V gave up 5 bases and J gave up 4 bases, with 16 bases separating them. The CDR3 sequence: CASSSYDRNADTQYF. CDR3 bases: TGTGCCAGCAGCTCTTACGACAGGAACGCAGATACGCAGTATTTT.

The V call is TRBV19, the J call TRBJ1-5; the match to TRBD1 covers 8 bases. The germline V gene has CDR1 LNHDA and CDR2 SQIVND (reference sequence). The V and J ends lost 3 bases and 7 bases, in that order; junction bases with no gene match: 8. This CDR3 comprises 15 residues. The DNA for the CDR3 is TGTGCCAGTAGTATTCAGGACAGGGCGGGCCAGCCCCAGCATTTT. Its translation: CASSIQDRAGQPQHF.